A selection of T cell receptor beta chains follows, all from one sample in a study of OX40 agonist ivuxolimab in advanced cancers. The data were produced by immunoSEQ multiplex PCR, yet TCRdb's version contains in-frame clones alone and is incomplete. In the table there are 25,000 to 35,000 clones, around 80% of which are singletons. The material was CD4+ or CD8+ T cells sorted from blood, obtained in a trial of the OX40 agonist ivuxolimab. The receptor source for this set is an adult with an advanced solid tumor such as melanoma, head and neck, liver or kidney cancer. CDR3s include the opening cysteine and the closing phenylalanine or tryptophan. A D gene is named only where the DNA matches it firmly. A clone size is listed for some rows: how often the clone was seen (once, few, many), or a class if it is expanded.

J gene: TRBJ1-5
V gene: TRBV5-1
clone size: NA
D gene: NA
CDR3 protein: CASSLGEGGSNQPQHF
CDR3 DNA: TGCGCCAGCAGCTTGGGGGAGGGCGGAAGCAATCAGCCCCAGCATTTT

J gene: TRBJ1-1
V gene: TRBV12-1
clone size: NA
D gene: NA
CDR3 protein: CASSFWFRDRLGNRSTMNTEAFF
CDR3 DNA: TGTGCCAGCAGCTTCTGGTTCCGGGACAGGTTAGGGAATCGATCGACAATGAACACTGAAGCTTTCTTT

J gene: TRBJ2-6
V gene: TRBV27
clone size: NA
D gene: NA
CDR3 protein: CASSLRGSGANVLTF
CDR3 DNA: TGTGCCAGCAGCCTCAGGGGATCTGGGGCCAACGTCCTGACTTTC

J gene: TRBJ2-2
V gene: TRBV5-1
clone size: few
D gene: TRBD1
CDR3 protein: CASSSSGGAPAGELFF
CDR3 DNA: TGCGCCAGCAGCTCCTCAGGGGGCGCCCCGGCCGGGGAGCTGTTTTTT

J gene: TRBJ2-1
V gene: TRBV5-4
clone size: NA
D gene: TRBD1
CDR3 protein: CASSSRDRTFNEQFF
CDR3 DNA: TGTGCCAGCAGCTCCCGGGACAGGACATTCAATGAGCAGTTCTTC

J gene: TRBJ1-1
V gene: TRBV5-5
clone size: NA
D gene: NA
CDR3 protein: CASSSKGMNTEAFF
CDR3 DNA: TGTGCCAGCAGTTCCAAGGGGATGAACACTGAAGCTTTCTTT

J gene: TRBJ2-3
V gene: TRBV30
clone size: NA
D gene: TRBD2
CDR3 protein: CASTSGGRAIDTQYF
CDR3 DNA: TGTGCCTCGACTAGCGGGGGGAGGGCCATAGATACGCAGTATTTT

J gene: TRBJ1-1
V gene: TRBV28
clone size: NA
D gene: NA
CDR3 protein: CASRGTEAFF
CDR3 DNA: TGTGCCAGCAGGGGGACTGAAGCTTTCTTT

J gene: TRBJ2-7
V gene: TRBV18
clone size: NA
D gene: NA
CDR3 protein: CASSQSRSYEQYF
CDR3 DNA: TGTGCCAGCTCACAGTCGCGCTCCTACGAGCAGTACTTC

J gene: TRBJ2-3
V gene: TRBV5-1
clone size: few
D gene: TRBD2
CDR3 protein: CASSFERGGTGRTDTQYF
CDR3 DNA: TGCGCCAGCAGCTTCGAGCGGGGGGGAACAGGACGCACAGATACGCAGTATTTT

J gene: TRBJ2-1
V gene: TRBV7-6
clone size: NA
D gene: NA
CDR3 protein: CASSSQGFGSYNEQFF
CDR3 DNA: TGTGCCAGCAGTTCACAGGGCTTCGGCTCCTACAATGAGCAGTTCTTC

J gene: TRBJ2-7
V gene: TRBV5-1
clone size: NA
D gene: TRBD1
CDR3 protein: CASRIGTGSSYEQYF
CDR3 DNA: TGCGCCAGCAGAATCGGGACAGGGAGCTCCTACGAGCAGTACTTC

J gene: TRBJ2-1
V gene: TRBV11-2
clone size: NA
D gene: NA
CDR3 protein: CASKNGGGFSYNEQFF
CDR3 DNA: TGTGCCAGCAAAAATGGAGGAGGGTTCTCCTACAATGAGCAGTTCTTC

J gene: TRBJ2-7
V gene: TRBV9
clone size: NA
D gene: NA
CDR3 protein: CASTSRGPGSGEQYF
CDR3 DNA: TGTGCCAGCACCTCACGCGGGCCAGGGTCAGGGGAGCAGTACTTC

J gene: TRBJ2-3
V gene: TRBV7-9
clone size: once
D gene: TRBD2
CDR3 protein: CASSSFGTSGGTSTDTQYF
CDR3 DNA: TGTGCCAGCAGCTCTTTCGGGACTAGCGGGGGGACTAGCACAGATACGCAGTATTTT

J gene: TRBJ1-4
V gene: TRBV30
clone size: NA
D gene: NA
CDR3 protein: CAWSLHGSRGSTNEKLFF
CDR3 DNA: TGTGCCTGGAGTCTTCATGGGTCCAGGGGATCTACTAATGAAAAACTGTTTTTT

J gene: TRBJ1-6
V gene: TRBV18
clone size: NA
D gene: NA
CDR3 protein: CASSQGSYNSPLHF
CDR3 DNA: TGTGCCAGCTCACAGGGATCGTATAATTCACCCCTCCACTTT

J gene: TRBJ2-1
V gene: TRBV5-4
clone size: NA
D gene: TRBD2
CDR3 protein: CASSLAGGTSGANEQFF
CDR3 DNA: TGTGCCAGCAGCTTGGCCGGCGGGACTAGCGGGGCGAATGAGCAGTTCTTC

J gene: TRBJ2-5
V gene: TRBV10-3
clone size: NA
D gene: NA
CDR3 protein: CASGYRPQETQYF
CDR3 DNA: TGTGCCAGCGGGTACAGGCCTCAAGAGACCCAGTACTTC

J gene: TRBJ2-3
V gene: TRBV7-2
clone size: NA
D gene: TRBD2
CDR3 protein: CASRSGGAENTQYF
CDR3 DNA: TGTGCCAGCAGAAGCGGGGGGGCCGAAAATACGCAGTATTTT

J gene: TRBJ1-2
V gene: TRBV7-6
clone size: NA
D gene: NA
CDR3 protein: CASSLGQGNYGYTF
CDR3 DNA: TGTGCCAGCAGCTTGGGGCAGGGGAACTATGGCTACACCTTC

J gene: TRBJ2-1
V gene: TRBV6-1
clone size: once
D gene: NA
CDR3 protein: CASSRTFSYNEQFF
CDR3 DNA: TGTGCCAGCAGCCGAACCTTTTCCTACAATGAGCAGTTCTTC

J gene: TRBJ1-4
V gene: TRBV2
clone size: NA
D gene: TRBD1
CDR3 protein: CASRTGTVGEKLFF
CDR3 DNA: TGTGCCAGCAGAACCGGGACAGTCGGTGAAAAACTGTTTTTT

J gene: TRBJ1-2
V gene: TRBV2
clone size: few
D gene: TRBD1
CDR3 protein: CASTSGQGANGYTF
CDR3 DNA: TGTGCCAGCACCTCGGGACAGGGGGCAAATGGCTACACCTTC

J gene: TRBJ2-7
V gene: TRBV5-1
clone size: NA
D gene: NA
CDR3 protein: CASSLVDPTEQYF
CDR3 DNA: TGCGCCAGCAGCTTGGTAGACCCCACGGAGCAGTACTTC

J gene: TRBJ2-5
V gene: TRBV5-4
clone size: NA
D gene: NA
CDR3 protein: CASSLALGAQYF
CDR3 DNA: TGTGCCAGCAGCTTGGCCTTGGGGGCGCAGTACTTC

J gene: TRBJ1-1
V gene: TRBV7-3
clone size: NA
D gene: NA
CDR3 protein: CASSLSVNSEAFF
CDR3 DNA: TGTGCCAGCAGCTTATCTGTCAACAGTGAAGCTTTCTTT

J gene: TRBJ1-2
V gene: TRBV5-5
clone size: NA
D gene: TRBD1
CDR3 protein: CASSSGQGMGIGSGYTF
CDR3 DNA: TGTGCCAGCAGCTCCGGACAGGGGATGGGGATCGGGAGTGGCTACACCTTC

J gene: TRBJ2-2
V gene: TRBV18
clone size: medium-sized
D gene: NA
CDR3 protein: CASSPITGGNTGELFF
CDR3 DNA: TGTGCCAGCTCACCTATAACCGGGGGCAACACCGGGGAGCTGTTTTTT

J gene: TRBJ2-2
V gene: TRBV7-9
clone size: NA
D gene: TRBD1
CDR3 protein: CASSFPTGTNTGELFF
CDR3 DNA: TGTGCCAGCAGCTTCCCGACAGGGACGAACACCGGGGAGCTGTTTTTT

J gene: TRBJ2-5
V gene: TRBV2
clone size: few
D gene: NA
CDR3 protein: CASRRGETQYF
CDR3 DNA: TGTGCCAGCAGGAGGGGGGAGACCCAGTACTTC

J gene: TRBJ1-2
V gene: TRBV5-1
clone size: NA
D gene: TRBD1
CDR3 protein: CASSQDRAYGYTF
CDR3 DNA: TGTGCCAGCAGTCAGGACAGGGCCTATGGCTACACCTTC

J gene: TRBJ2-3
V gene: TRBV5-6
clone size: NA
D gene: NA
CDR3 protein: CASSLARGSGTDTQYF
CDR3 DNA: TGTGCCAGCAGCTTAGCCAGAGGGAGCGGCACAGATACGCAGTATTTT

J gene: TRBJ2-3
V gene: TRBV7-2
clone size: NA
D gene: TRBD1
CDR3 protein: CASSRQGTSTDTQYF
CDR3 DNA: TGTGCCAGCAGCCGACAGGGTACTAGCACAGATACGCAGTATTTT

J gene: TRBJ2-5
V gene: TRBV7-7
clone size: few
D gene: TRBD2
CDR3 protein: CASSVGRLAGGQETQYF
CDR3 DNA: TGTGCTAGCAGCGTCGGGCGGCTAGCGGGGGGGCAAGAGACCCAGTACTTC

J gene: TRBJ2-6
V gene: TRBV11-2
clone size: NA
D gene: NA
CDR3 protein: CASSPIYPDSLSGANVLTF
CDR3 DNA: TGTGCCAGCAGCCCCATTTATCCCGACAGCCTCTCTGGGGCCAACGTCCTGACTTTC

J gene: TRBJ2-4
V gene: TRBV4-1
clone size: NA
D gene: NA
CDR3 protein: CASSQQAVGKGSGKNIQYF
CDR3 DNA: TGCGCCAGCAGCCAACAAGCGGTTGGGAAAGGGTCGGGCAAAAACATTCAGTACTTC

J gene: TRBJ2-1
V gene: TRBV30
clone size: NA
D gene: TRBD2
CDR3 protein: CAQSSGGATYNEQFF
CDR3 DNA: TGTGCTCAGTCTAGCGGGGGGGCTACCTACAATGAGCAGTTCTTC

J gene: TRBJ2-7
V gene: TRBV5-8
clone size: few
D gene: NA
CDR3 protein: CASSLGRTYEQYF
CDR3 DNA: TGTGCCAGCAGCTTGGGCAGAACCTACGAGCAGTACTTC

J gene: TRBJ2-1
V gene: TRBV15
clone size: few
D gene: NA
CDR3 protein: CATSRVSGAYNEQFF
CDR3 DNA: TGTGCCACCAGCAGAGTGAGCGGCGCCTACAATGAGCAGTTCTTC

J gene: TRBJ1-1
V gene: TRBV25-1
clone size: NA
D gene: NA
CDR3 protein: CASINPQGSEAFF
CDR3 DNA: TGTGCCAGCATAAACCCCCAGGGGTCTGAAGCTTTCTTT

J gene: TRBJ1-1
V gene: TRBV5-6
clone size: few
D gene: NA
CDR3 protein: CASSFQTNTEAFF
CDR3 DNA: TGTGCCAGCAGCTTTCAGACGAACACTGAAGCTTTCTTT

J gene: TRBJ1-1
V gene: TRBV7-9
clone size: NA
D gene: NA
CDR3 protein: CASSLRSEAFF
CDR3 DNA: TGTGCCAGCAGCCTCAGGTCTGAAGCTTTCTTT

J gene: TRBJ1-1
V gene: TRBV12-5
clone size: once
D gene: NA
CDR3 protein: CASGDAMNTEAFF
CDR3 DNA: TGTGCTAGTGGTGACGCCATGAACACTGAAGCTTTCTTT

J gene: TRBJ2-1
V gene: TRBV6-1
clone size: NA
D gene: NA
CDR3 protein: CASSPGISEQFF
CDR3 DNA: TGTGCCAGCAGTCCAGGGATTAGTGAGCAGTTCTTC

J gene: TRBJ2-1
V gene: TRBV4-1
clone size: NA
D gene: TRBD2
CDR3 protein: CASSQDFSTSGGREQFF
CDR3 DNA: TGCGCCAGCAGCCAAGATTTTTCGACTAGCGGGGGTCGGGAGCAGTTCTTC

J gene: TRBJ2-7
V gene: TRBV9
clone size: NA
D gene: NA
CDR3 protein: CASSVGLDNEQYF
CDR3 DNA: TGTGCCAGCAGCGTAGGACTAGACAACGAGCAGTACTTC

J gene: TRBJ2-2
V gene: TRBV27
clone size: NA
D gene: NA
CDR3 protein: CASRGLWYTGELFF
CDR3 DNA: TGTGCCAGCAGGGGGCTTTGGTACACCGGGGAGCTGTTTTTT

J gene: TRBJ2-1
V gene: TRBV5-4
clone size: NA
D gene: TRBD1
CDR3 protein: CASSHRDRNEQFF
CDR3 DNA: TGTGCCAGCAGCCACCGGGACAGGAATGAGCAGTTCTTC

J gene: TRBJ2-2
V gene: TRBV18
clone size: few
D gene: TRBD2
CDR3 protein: CASSPLAGARNTGELFF
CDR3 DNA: TGTGCCAGCTCACCCCTAGCGGGGGCCAGGAACACCGGGGAGCTGTTTTTT

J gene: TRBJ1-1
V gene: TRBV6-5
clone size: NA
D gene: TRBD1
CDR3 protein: CASSYTDRVTEAFF
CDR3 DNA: TGTGCCAGCAGTTACACCGACAGGGTGACTGAAGCTTTCTTT

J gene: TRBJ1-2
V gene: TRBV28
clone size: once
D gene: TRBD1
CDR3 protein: CASSPLDRADGYTF
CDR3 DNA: TGTGCCAGCAGCCCCCTGGACAGGGCCGATGGCTACACCTTC

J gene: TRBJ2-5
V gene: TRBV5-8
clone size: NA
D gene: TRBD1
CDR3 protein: CASSSGGGVGTQYF
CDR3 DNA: TGTGCCAGCAGCTCAGGGGGCGGGGTCGGGACCCAGTACTTC

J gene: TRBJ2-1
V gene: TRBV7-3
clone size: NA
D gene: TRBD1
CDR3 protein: CASSPDRGQWNEQFF
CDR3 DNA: TGTGCCAGCAGCCCCGACAGGGGGCAGTGGAATGAGCAGTTCTTC

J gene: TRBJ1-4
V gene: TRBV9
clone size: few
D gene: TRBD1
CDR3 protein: CASSERGGANEKLFF
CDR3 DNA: TGTGCCAGCAGCGAACGAGGGGGCGCCAACGAAAAACTGTTTTTT

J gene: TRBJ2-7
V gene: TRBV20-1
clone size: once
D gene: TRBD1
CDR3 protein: CSPQQGNEQYF
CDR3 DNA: TGCAGTCCGCAACAGGGGAATGAGCAGTACTTC

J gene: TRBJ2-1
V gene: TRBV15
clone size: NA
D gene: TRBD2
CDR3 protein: CATSRVGLAWNEQFF
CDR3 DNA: TGTGCCACCAGCAGAGTGGGACTAGCGTGGAATGAGCAGTTCTTC

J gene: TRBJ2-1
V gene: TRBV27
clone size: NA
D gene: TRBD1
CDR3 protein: CASSFRPPGQSSYNEQFF
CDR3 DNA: TGTGCCAGCAGTTTCCGTCCCCCGGGACAGAGCTCCTACAATGAGCAGTTCTTC

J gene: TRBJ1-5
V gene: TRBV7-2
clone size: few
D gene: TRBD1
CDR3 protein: CASSNRQGGQPQHF
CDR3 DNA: TGTGCCAGCAGCAACCGACAGGGTGGTCAGCCCCAGCATTTT